Below are 32 T cell receptor beta chains sequenced from a single sample in a study of blood T cell repertoires in COVID-19 (TCRdb year 2020). The library was made by the immunoSEQ multiplex PCR assay. TCRdb re-hosts the immuneACCESS table, in-frame sequences only. Its copies lack some clones; in the studies checked, an unresolved V gene accounts for under half of them, and the cause for the rest is not known. The sample has around 180,000 clones on record, around 86% of them singletons. Of the sample, 7% to 10% falls within the top ten clones. Sequencing was done on a sample of PBMCs or T cells enriched from blood (not recorded which). The receptors were sampled from a woman younger than 45 who had recovered from COVID-19.

The chain couples TRBV25-1 to TRBJ1-3; D possibly corresponds to TRBD1 (6 bases). Germline V gene sequence: CDR1 MGHDK, CDR2 SYGVNS. This CDR3 has 15 residues. Trimming removed 4 bases from V and 1 base from J, with 11 bases in between. CDR3 protein: CASSGSGTSGNTIYF. DNA for the CDR3: TGTGCCAGCAGTGGCTCCGGGACATCTGGAAACACCATATATTTT.

V usage is TRBV28 and J usage is TRBJ2-7, with D hard to call. Germline CDR1 MDHEN, CDR2 SYDVKM. CDR3 length equals 11 residues. The germline V and J ends were trimmed by 10 bases and 4 bases, with 11 bases remaining between them. The CDR3 is CATWSAYEQYF. The CDR3 region has the DNA TGTGCCACCTGGAGTGCGTACGAGCAGTACTTC.

The chain uses TRBV5-1 and TRBJ2-7; 11 bases agree with TRBD2. The CDR3 has 16 amino acids. Germline V gene lookup returns CDR1 SGHRS and CDR2 YFSETQ. V gave up 1 base and J gave up 3 bases; unmatched junction bases: 6. The CDR3 DNA reads TGCGCCAGCAGCTTGACCTCTAGCGGGAGGCACTACGAGCAGTACTTC. Protein product: CASSLTSSGRHYEQYF.

The chain is built from TRBV6-6 and TRBJ1-2, with 8 bases identical to TRBD1. The V gene end was trimmed by 2 bases and the J gene end by 8 bases; junction bases not matched to a gene: 10. CDR1 is MNHNY, CDR2 SVGAGI, per germline (reference sequence). CDR3 length equals 15 residues. The CDR3 DNA is TGTGCCAGCAGTTACATAGGACAGGGAAAATCCGGCTACACCTTC. This gives the protein CASSYIGQGKSGYTF.

The genes are TRBV5-1 and TRBJ1-1, with D uncertain. Germline V gives CDR1 SGHRS, CDR2 YFSETQ. V was clipped by 7 bases and J by 2 bases, with 12 bases between them. The CDR3 runs 13 residues. CDR3 in amino acids: CASQMQENTEAFF. Written as DNA, the CDR3 is TGCGCCAGCCAAATGCAGGAAAACACTGAAGCTTTCTTT. The complete variable domain, with remaining parts taken from reference TRBV5-1 and TRBJ1-1, reads KAGVTQTPRYLIKTRGQQVTLSCSPISGHRSVSWYQQTPGQGLQFLFEYFSETQRNKGNFPGRFSGRQFSNSRSEMNVSTLELGDSALYLCASQMQENTEAFFGQGTRLTVV.

The sample holds a few counts of this clone. The chain couples TRBV19 to TRBJ2-2; weak D call: TRBD2 (5 bases). The CDR3 contains 12 residues. CDR1 LNHDA and CDR2 SQIVND come from the germline V gene (reference sequence). Trimming took off 11 bases at V and 3 bases at J, with 10 bases between the two ends. The CDR3, as DNA: TGTGCCGGGCAGGAGGACACCGGGGAGCTGTTTTTT. Protein product: CAGQEDTGELFF. Drawing the rest from reference TRBV19 and TRBJ2-2, the complete variable domain is DGGITQSPKYLFRKEGQNVTLSCEQNLNHDAMYWYRQDPGQGLRLIYYSQIVNDFQKGDIAEGYSVSREKKESFPLTVTSAQKNPTAFYLCAGQEDTGELFFGEGSRLTVL.

J is TRBJ2-7 and V is TRBV28; TRBD2 matches at 11 bases. Germline lookup yields CDR1 MDHEN and CDR2 SYDVKM. This CDR3 contains 19 residues. Trimming removed 3 bases from V and 1 base from J; junction bases left unmatched: 14. The CDR3 DNA reads TGTGCCAGCAGTTTTCTTCTAGGCCTTCTAGCGGGAGGATCCTACGAGCAGTACTTC. Translation gives CASSFLLGLLAGGSYEQYF.

V and J are TRBV27 and TRBJ2-1; 11 bases match TRBD2. CDR1 is MNHEY, CDR2 SMNVEV, per germline (reference sequence). J gave up 1 base and V 6 bases, and 5 bases lay outside the gene matches. The CDR3 length is 16 residues. The CDR3 bases are TGTGCCAGCAGCCTACTAGCGGGAGCTTCCTACAATGAGCAGTTCTTC. Protein sequence: CASSLLAGASYNEQFF.

The gene calls are TRBV28 and TRBJ2-7; 9 positions agree with TRBD2. Germline CDR1 is MDHEN and CDR2 is SYDVKM. The length of the CDR3 is 16 residues. V was pared by 3 bases and J by 5 bases, with 11 bases of the junction left unmatched. CDR3 amino acids: CASSFRPQAGGNEQYF. DNA for the CDR3: TGTGCCAGCAGTTTCCGTCCCCAAGCGGGGGGAAACGAGCAGTACTTC.

This clone was observed a handful of times. The chain couples TRBV6-6 to TRBJ1-2, with a possible D match to TRBD1 (6 bases). Germline values: CDR1 MNHNY, CDR2 SVGAGI (reference sequence). With 6 bases removed from V and 2 bases from J, the gap between germline ends came to 10 bases. The CDR3 runs 13 residues. The CDR3 reads CASRRQGNYGYTF. CDR3 in DNA: TGTGCCAGCAGGCGTCAGGGGAACTATGGCTACACCTTC.

The chain carries TRBV5-1 and TRBJ2-1; maybe TRBD2 (5 bases). Germline V lookup: CDR1 SGHRS, CDR2 YFSETQ. V lost 4 bases and J lost 2, with 16 bases in between. The CDR3 is 16 residues long. The CDR3 is CASSRRADPTYNEQFF. In DNA, the CDR3 is TGCGCCAGCAGCCGCCGAGCGGATCCTACCTACAATGAGCAGTTCTTC.

This clone was recorded once. The gene calls are TRBV5-1 and TRBJ2-7; D uncertain. The CDR3 has 13 amino acids. The V end was cut by 2 bases, the J end by 3 bases, with 9 bases between. Germline V gene sequence: CDR1 SGHRS, CDR2 YFSETQ. The CDR3 spells CASSFSSNYEQYF. As DNA, the CDR3 is TGCGCCAGCAGCTTCAGTTCCAACTACGAGCAGTACTTC.

CDR3 region: CASSRLLAGGGADTQYF. As DNA, the CDR3 is TGCGCCAGCAGCCGTTTACTAGCGGGAGGTGGGGCAGATACGCAGTATTTT. The chain couples TRBV4-1 to TRBJ2-3; 12 positions match TRBD2. Germline V gene data show CDR1 as MGHRA and CDR2 as YSYEKL. V was clipped by 4 bases and J by 4 bases; unmatched bases: 9. The CDR3 spans 17 residues.

J is TRBJ2-5 and V is TRBV27, with D perhaps TRBD1 (8 bases). CDR3 size: 15 residues. CDR1 and CDR2 from the germline V gene are MNHEY and SMNVEV (reference sequence). Trimming removed 5 bases from V and 4 bases from J, with 17 bases in between. The CDR3 reads CASSTHRGGVETQYF. CDR3 DNA sequence: TGTGCCAGCAGTACCCACAGGGGGGGAGTAGAGACCCAGTACTTC.

The rearrangement uses TRBV27 and TRBJ2-7; TRBD1 aligns across 10 bases. The CDR3 covers 15 residues. In germline, CDR1 is MNHEY, CDR2 SMNVEV (reference sequence). The V gene end was trimmed by 3 bases and the J gene end by 5 bases; junction bases not matched to a gene: 7. The CDR3 reads CASSLRQGAQDEQYF. CDR3 sequence (DNA): TGTGCCAGCAGTTTGAGACAGGGGGCGCAGGACGAGCAGTACTTC.

This chain uses TRBV11-3 with TRBJ2-3, with 8 bases fitting TRBD2. Germline V gene sequence: CDR1 SGHNT, CDR2 YENEEA. This CDR3 has 14 residues. The junction had 2 bases not matched to a gene; V was cut back by 2 bases and J by 4 bases. The CDR3 DNA reads TGTGCCAGCAGCTTAACGGGAGGGGCAGATACGCAGTATTTT. Protein product: CASSLTGGADTQYF.

The chain couples TRBV11-3 to TRBJ2-7; TRBD2 agrees at 10 bases. V dropped 5 bases and J dropped 2; count of bases not matched to a gene: 6. Germline lookup yields CDR1 SGHNT and CDR2 YENEEA. The CDR3 is 15 residues long. This chain's CDR3 is CASSITSGTTYEQYF. The CDR3 DNA follows: TGTGCCAGCAGCATCACTAGCGGGACTACCTACGAGCAGTACTTC. The complete variable domain, with remaining parts taken from reference TRBV11-3 and TRBJ2-7, reads EAGVVQSPRYKIIEKKQPVAFWCNPISGHNTLYWYLQNLGQGPELLIRYENEEAVDDSQLPKDRFSAERLKGVDSTLKIQPAELGDSAVYLCASSITSGTTYEQYFGPGTRLTVT.

The chain uses TRBV5-1 and TRBJ2-3, with TRBD2 as a possible D gene (6 bases). The CDR3 spans 17 residues. Germline V lookup: CDR1 SGHRS, CDR2 YFSETQ. V lost 4 bases and J 4 bases, leaving 22 bases between the germline ends. In nucleotides, the CDR3 is TGCGCCAGCAGCCCGTATGTAGCGGCATTCGAACCAGATACGCAGTATTTT. As protein: CASSPYVAAFEPDTQYF.

The rearrangement joins TRBV11-2 to TRBJ2-1, with 8 bases aligning to TRBD2. The germline CDR1 and CDR2 sequences are SGHAT and FQNNGV. J lost 1 base, V lost 5 bases, and 4 bases had no gene match. CDR3 length: 15 residues. CDR3 in DNA: TGTGCCAGCAGCATCGCGGGGGGTTCCTACAATGAGCAGTTCTTC. The encoded protein is CASSIAGGSYNEQFF.

The chain couples TRBV19 to TRBJ1-1, with D unresolved. Germline V lookup: CDR1 LNHDA, CDR2 SQIVND (reference sequence). V was cut by 5 bases and J by 1 base, with 14 bases left in between. The CDR3 has 15 amino acids. Here the CDR3 reads CASSPSPGTNTEAFF. CDR3 coding DNA: TGTGCCAGTAGTCCTAGCCCGGGAACGAACACTGAAGCTTTCTTT. Full variable domain (rest looked up from reference TRBV19 and TRBJ1-1): DGGITQSPKYLFRKEGQNVTLSCEQNLNHDAMYWYRQDPGQGLRLIYYSQIVNDFQKGDIAEGYSVSREKKESFPLTVTSAQKNPTAFYLCASSPSPGTNTEAFFGQGTRLTVV.

The chain couples TRBV12-3 or TRBV12-4 to TRBJ1-1; D possibly corresponds to TRBD1 (5 bases). V was clipped by 5 bases and J by 7 bases, with 11 bases between them. The CDR3 spans 12 residues. Here the CDR3 reads CASSRQPVEAFF. The CDR3 DNA reads as TGTGCCAGCAGTAGACAGCCCGTTGAAGCTTTCTTT.

The chain combines TRBV29-1 with TRBJ2-3; 7 positions match TRBD1. Germline V gives CDR1 SQVTM, CDR2 ANQGSEA. Trimming took 5 bases from V and 0 from J; bases not matched to a gene: 11. This CDR3 comprises 16 residues. CDR3 region: CSVKRGPMSSTDTQYF. The CDR3 DNA reads as TGCAGCGTTAAAAGGGGGCCGATGTCTAGCACAGATACGCAGTATTTT.

The chain is built from TRBV5-1 and TRBJ1-4; TRBD1 is a possible D gene (5 bases). V was cut by 5 bases and J by 7 bases, with 18 bases left in between. The CDR3 has 15 amino acids. CDR1 and CDR2 from the germline V gene are SGHRS and YFSETQ. The DNA for the CDR3 is TGCGCCAGCAGGTATTCAGGGAATTTGGTTGAAAAACTGTTTTTT. Translating gives CASRYSGNLVEKLFF.

The rearrangement uses TRBV11-2 and TRBJ2-7; 7 positions match TRBD2. Germline trimming cut 0 bases from V and 0 bases from J; bases unmatched to any gene: 5. The CDR3 totals 16 residues. Germline assignment: CDR1 SGHAT and CDR2 FQNNGV. The CDR3 nucleotides are TGTGCCAGCAGCTTAGAACTCAGCGGGGTCTCCTACGAGCAGTACTTC. The encoded protein is CASSLELSGVSYEQYF. Together with reference TRBV11-2 and TRBJ2-7, the CDR3 gives the full variable domain: EAGVAQSPRYKIIEKRQSVAFWCNPISGHATLYWYQQILGQGPKLLIQFQNNGVVDDSQLPKDRFSAERLKGVDSTLKIQPAKLEDSAVYLCASSLELSGVSYEQYFGPGTRLTVT.

This rearrangement joins TRBV7-8 to TRBJ1-6, with D hard to call. CDR1 and CDR2 (germline): SGHVS, FQNEAQ. Trimming shortened V by 6 bases and J by 0 bases, and 6 bases separated the two germline ends. The CDR3 is 14 residues long. The CDR3 nucleotides read TGTGCCAGCAGTTCTTTCTCCTATAATTCACCCCTCCACTTT. The encoded protein is CASSSFSYNSPLHF.

This clone came up once. The CDR3 DNA is TGTGCCAGCAGCGTGGCCCTTACGGGGGAAAGCACAGATACGCAGTATTTT. Translating it yields CASSVALTGESTDTQYF. The V and J genes are TRBV9 and TRBJ2-3, with D possibly TRBD2 on 6 matching bases. Germline CDR1 SGDLS, CDR2 YYNGEE. Trimming stripped 2 bases from V and 0 bases from J, with 16 bases between. This CDR3 is built from 17 residues.

The J gene is TRBJ1-2, the V gene TRBV29-1; 8 bases map to TRBD1. This CDR3 is built from 14 residues. The V gene's germline CDR1 is SQVTM and CDR2 ANQGSEA. V lost 7 bases to trimming and J lost 4 bases; unmatched junction nucleotides: 11. The CDR3 DNA reads TGCAGCGGATTAATCAGGGGGCGATCCTATGGCTACACCTTC. Translated: CSGLIRGRSYGYTF.

The chain uses TRBV29-1 and TRBJ2-3, with D possibly being TRBD1 (5 bases). V was clipped by 2 bases and J by 3 bases, with 15 bases between them. The CDR3 spans 15 residues. The germline CDR1 and CDR2 sequences are SQVTM and ANQGSEA. CDR3 loop: CSVEYTGRATDTQYF. The CDR3 DNA follows: TGCAGCGTTGAATACACTGGCAGGGCAACAGATACGCAGTATTTT.

The chain carries TRBV5-4 and TRBJ2-1, with a possible D match to TRBD1 (5 bases). V was shortened by 4 bases and J by 8 bases, with 10 bases between the two germline ends. The CDR3 length is 12 residues. CDR1 and CDR2 from the germline V gene are SGHNT and YYREEE (reference sequence). CDR3 loop: CASSGDSYEQFF. CDR3 DNA sequence: TGTGCCAGCAGCGGTGACAGCTATGAGCAGTTCTTC.

This sequence joins TRBV21-1 and TRBJ2-7; the table's TRBD2 call for D was not verified on the DNA. TRBV21-1 is listed as a pseudogene. The CDR3 has 15 amino acids. The CDR3 region is CASSKGLHRCYEQYF. The CDR3 nucleotides read TGTGCCAGCAGCAAGGGACTTCATCGGTGCTACGAGCAGTACTTC.

The rearrangement joins TRBV9 to TRBJ2-2, with D hard to call. The CDR3 is 15 residues long. Trimming pared 2 bases from V and 2 bases from J, leaving 10 bases between. Germline V gene data show CDR1 as SGDLS and CDR2 as YYNGEE. The CDR3 DNA reads as TGTGCCAGCAGCGTCTACAGAACCAACACCGGGGAGCTGTTTTTT. It yields the protein CASSVYRTNTGELFF.

The V gene is TRBV16, the J gene TRBJ2-1; no clear D. V lost 0 bases to trimming and J lost 6 bases, with 12 bases between them. Per the germline V gene, CDR1 is KGHSY and CDR2 is FQNENV. The CDR3 covers 15 residues. The CDR3 coding sequence is TGTGCCAGCAGCCAATCGATGAACTCACCCAATGAGCAGTTCTTC. This sequence encodes CASSQSMNSPNEQFF.